One and the same sample provided the 2 T cell receptor beta chains below, sequenced in a study of blood T cell repertoires in COVID-19. The assay was immunoSEQ multiplex PCR, and TCRdb's table has in-frame clones only and misses some. The sample contains some 130,000 clones, 90% of which appear only once. Sample: peripheral blood. All receptors come from a man aged 60 to 75 with COVID-19, enrolled during active disease.

This clone was counted once. The chain uses TRBV12-3 or TRBV12-4 and TRBJ1-6, with D possibly TRBD1 on 6 matching bases. There are 13 residues in the CDR3. V was trimmed by 8 bases and J by 14 bases, leaving 19 bases between them. The CDR3 reads CASARGPQSSLHF. For the CDR3, the DNA is TGTGCCAGCGCCAGGGGCCCCCAATCGTCCCTCCACTTT.

The chain links TRBV11-2 to TRBJ2-3, with D hard to call. This CDR3 spans 14 amino acids. The ends were cut back, 1 base at V and 1 base at J, with 6 bases in the middle. CDR1 is SGHAT, CDR2 FQNNGV, per germline. The DNA of the CDR3 is TGTGCCAGCAGCTTAGGAACAGGCACAGATACGCAGTATTTT. Protein product: CASSLGTGTDTQYF.